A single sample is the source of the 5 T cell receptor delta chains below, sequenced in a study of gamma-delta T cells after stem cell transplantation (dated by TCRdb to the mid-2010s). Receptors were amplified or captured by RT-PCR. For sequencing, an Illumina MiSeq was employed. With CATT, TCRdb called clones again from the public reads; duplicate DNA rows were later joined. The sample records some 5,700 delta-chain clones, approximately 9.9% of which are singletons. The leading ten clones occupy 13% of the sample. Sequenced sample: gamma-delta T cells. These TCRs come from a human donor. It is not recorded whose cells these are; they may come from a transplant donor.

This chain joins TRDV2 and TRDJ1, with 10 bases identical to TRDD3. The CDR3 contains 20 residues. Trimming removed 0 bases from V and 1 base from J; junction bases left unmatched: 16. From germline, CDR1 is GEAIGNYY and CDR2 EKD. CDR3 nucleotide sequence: TGTGCCTGTGACACCGGGCTTCCGCGAAACTGGGGGATCCGCACCGATAAACTCATCTTT. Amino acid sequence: CACDTGLPRNWGIRTDKLIF.

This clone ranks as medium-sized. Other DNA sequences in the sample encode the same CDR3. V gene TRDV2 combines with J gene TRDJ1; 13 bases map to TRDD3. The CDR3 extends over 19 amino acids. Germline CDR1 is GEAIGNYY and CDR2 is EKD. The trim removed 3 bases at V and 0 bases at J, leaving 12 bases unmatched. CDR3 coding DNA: TGTGCCTGTGACGCCGTACTGGGGGATACGCGCCGCGACACCGATAAACTCATCTTT. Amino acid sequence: CACDAVLGDTRRDTDKLIF.

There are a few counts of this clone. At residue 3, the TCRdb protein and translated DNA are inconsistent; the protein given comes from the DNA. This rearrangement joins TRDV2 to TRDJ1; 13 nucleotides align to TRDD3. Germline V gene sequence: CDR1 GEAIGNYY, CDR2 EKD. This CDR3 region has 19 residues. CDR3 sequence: CARDLLGDTRSSWGDKLIF. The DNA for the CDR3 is TGTGCCCGTGACCTACTGGGGGATACGCGGTCCTCTTGGGGCGATAAACTCATCTTT.

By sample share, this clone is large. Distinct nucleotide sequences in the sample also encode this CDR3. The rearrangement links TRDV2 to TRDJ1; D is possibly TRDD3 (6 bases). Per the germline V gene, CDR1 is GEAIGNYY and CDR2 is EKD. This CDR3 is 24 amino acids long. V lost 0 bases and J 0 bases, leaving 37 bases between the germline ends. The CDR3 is CACDTVSSNDPGDPLNYYTDKLIF. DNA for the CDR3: TGTGCCTGTGACACCGTTTCCTCTAATGATCCTGGGGATCCACTCAACTACTACACCGATAAACTCATCTTT.

The CDR3 sequence is CALGSTGGPSYGSHGCLGLIF. The CDR3 bases are TGTGCTCTTGGGTCCACAGGGGGCCCTTCCTACGGGTCCCACGGCTGTCTAGGACTCATCTTT. V gene TRDV1 combines with J gene TRDJ1; 9 nucleotides agree with TRDD2. V was clipped by 5 bases and J by 10 bases; unmatched bases: 32. This CDR3 has 21 amino acids. Per germline, CDR1 TSWWSYY and CDR2 QGS.